This TCR beta chain is from a study of CD4 T cells in relation to SARS-CoV-2 and coronaviruses. For the study at large: The restricting HLA molecule for shared crossreactive spike epitopes was mapped.

The CDR3 loop spans 13 amino acids. With 0 bases removed from V and 7 bases from J, the gap between germline ends came to 8 bases. CDR1 is SGHRS, CDR2 YFSETQ, per germline. Study findings and constraints: In roughly 65% of donors, memory CD4+ clonotypes crossrecognized SARS-CoV-2 and at least one common cold coronavirus spike.

Before the COVID-19 pandemic, during about 2010-2018, CD4+ T cells were taken from unexposed donors. CD4+ T cells were isolated from the cells after more than nine days of culture. Unexposed-donor CD4+ T cells were probed with SARS-CoV-2 S/N and four cold-coronavirus spikes, cells permitting. TCRdb's copy holds only in-frame clones and misses some; the assay was immunoSEQ multiplex PCR. The sample lists over 25,000 clones, 60% to 75% occurring once. On this clone: Its target is not known.

The V and J genes are TRBV5-1 and TRBJ1-5; D not resolved. Sequencing was performed on CD4+ T cells from PBMCs, cultured in vitro. The clonotype was recovered from a human donor in good health. In DNA, the CDR3 is TGCGCCAGCAGCTTGGACGGGGAGCAGCCCCAGCATTTT. Translation gives CASSLDGEQPQHF.